This T cell receptor (beta chain) was captured in a study of glioma-infiltrating T cells after dendritic cell vaccination. Overall study: Samples are from glioblastoma patients in Phase I and II dendritic cell vaccine trials. Dendritic cell vaccine was injected intradermally three times, biweekly. Monocyte-derived dendritic cells, cultured 6 to 7 days with IL-4 and GM-CSF, were pulsed with autologous tumor lysate.

CDR3 size: 19 residues. The trim removed 2 bases at V and 3 bases at J, leaving 16 bases unmatched. The germline V gene has CDR1 MRHNA and CDR2 SNTAGT. Primers: 60 V beta forward and 13 J beta reverse. Data came from immunoSEQ multiplex PCR; TCRdb stores just in-frame clones and leaves some out. This table holds about 87,000 clones, roughly 90% found once. J is TRBJ2-5 and V is TRBV6-4; TRBD2 aligns across 9 bases. The clonotype comes from a human donor with glioblastoma. The source material was blood, sampled before dendritic cell vaccination. The CDR3 sequence is CASSDHHLLRREGKETQYF. CDR3 in DNA: TGTGCCAGCAGTGACCACCATCTATTACGGCGGGAGGGTAAAGAGACCCAGTACTTC.